This T cell receptor (beta chain) was documented in a study of blood T cell repertoires in COVID-19. The germline V and J ends were trimmed by 4 bases and 8 bases, with 14 bases remaining between them. The CDR3 covers 13 residues. CDR1 is MNHEY, CDR2 SVGAGI, per germline. Sequenced by immunoSEQ multiplex PCR; TCRdb stores in-frame clones only, minus some. The table has 250,000 or so clones, around 84% seen once. Recovered status in Cohort 3 required two negative PCRs, clearance, or symptom resolution. This TCR was sampled from a man aged 35 to 55 who had recovered from COVID-19. The chain combines TRBV6-5 with TRBJ1-1; D is unclear. The source material was PBMCs or T cells enriched from blood (not recorded which). This chain's CDR3 is CASSSPRRSEAFF. The CDR3, as DNA: TGTGCCAGCAGTTCCCCGCGGAGGTCCGAAGCTTTCTTT.